Each of the 18 T cell receptor beta chains below was sequenced from the same sample in a study of T cell responses to AZD1222 COVID-19 vaccine. Sequencing was performed with immunoSEQ multiplex PCR; in TCRdb, only in-frame clones are kept and a portion is missing. The sample lists some 190,000 clones; approximately 93% were seen once. The material was peripheral blood, obtained 28 days after the second AZD1222 dose. The receptor set was obtained from an adult who received the AZD1222 COVID-19 vaccine.

The chain recombines TRBV2 with TRBJ2-7, with 7 bases matching TRBD1. From germline, CDR1 is SNHLY and CDR2 FYNNEI. The CDR3 is 15 amino acids. V was pared by 3 bases and J by 7 bases, with 12 bases of the junction left unmatched. CDR3 bases: TGTGCCAGCAGTGAGTCGGAGACAGGGCCTTGGGAGCAGTACTTC. Residues: CASSESETGPWEQYF.

The J gene is TRBJ2-1, the V gene TRBV18; D ambiguous. The CDR3 has 13 residues. The ends were cut back, 6 bases at V and 4 bases at J, with 10 bases in the middle. Germline loops: CDR1 KGHSH, CDR2 LQKENI. The CDR3 region is CASSPDIYNEQFF. The DNA of the CDR3 is TGTGCCAGCTCCCCCGACATTTACAATGAGCAGTTCTTC.

In DNA, the CDR3 is TGTGCCAGCACGTTTAGGGCAGGGGAAGCCCGGATCTATGGCTACACCTTC. Amino acid sequence: CASTFRAGEARIYGYTF. The genes are TRBV21-1 and TRBJ1-2; the listed D gene, TRBD1, was not tested against the DNA. TRBV21-1 is a pseudogene segment. CDR3 length: 17 amino acids.

The rearrangement links TRBV19 to TRBJ2-6; D call uncertain. This CDR3 contains 15 residues. The V gene's germline CDR1 is LNHDA and CDR2 SQIVND (reference sequence). V was clipped by 5 bases and J by 2 bases, with 10 bases between them. The CDR3 sequence: CASSRLGTGANVLTF. DNA for the CDR3: TGTGCCAGTAGTCGTCTAGGAACTGGGGCCAACGTCCTGACTTTC.

The gene calls are TRBV7-2 and TRBJ2-5; perhaps TRBD2 as D (6 bases). V lost 5 bases, J lost 4 bases, and 14 bases lay in between. Germline V lookup: CDR1 SGHTA, CDR2 FQGNSA. The CDR3 length is 14 residues. The CDR3 coding sequence is TGTGCCAGCAGCGGGACTTTCGGGCGAGAGACCCAGTACTTC. Amino acid sequence: CASSGTFGRETQYF.

The chain couples TRBV4-1 to TRBJ2-2; weak D call: TRBD2 (6 bases). Germline CDR1 reads MGHRA; CDR2 reads YSYEKL. V dropped 0 bases and J dropped 7 bases, with 18 bases sitting between them. CDR3 length: 17 residues. In nucleotides, the CDR3 is TGCGCCAGCAGCCAAGATGGAGGACTACCCACCGGCGGGGAGCTGTTTTTT. Translation gives CASSQDGGLPTGGELFF.

This chain connects TRBV5-5 to TRBJ2-7; the D is unclear. The ends were cut back, 0 bases at V and 3 bases at J, with 4 bases in the middle. The CDR3 consists of 12 residues. Germline CDR1 and CDR2: SGHKS and YYEKEE (reference sequence). CDR3 coding DNA: TGTGCCAGCAGCTTGGTTGGCTACGAGCAGTACTTC. Its protein is CASSLVGYEQYF.

This clone was picked up one time. The chain employs TRBV11-2 and TRBJ1-5; D unclear. CDR1 SGHAT and CDR2 FQNNGV come from the germline V gene. This CDR3 spans 13 amino acids. Deletions cut 7 bases from V and 6 bases from J, with 13 bases between. CDR3 in DNA: TGTGCCAGCAAGGGAACATCAAGTCAGCCCCAGCATTTT. It specifies CASKGTSSQPQHF.

This clone occurred a few times. In DNA, the CDR3 is TGTGCCAGCTCGGCTACAGGAGGCGGGAATCAGCCCCAGCATTTT. It encodes CASSATGGGNQPQHF. This chain connects TRBV18 to TRBJ1-5, with D perhaps TRBD1 (5 bases). Trimming cost V 6 bases and J 4 bases, with 16 bases left between them. Germline CDR1 reads KGHSH; CDR2 reads LQKENI. The CDR3 extends over 15 amino acids.

This clone occurred once. The chain combines TRBV9 with TRBJ2-2; TRBD2 agrees at 9 bases. The CDR3 length is 16 residues. Unmatched junction bases numbered 8, after V lost 4 bases and J lost 4 bases. The germline V gene encodes CDR1 SGDLS and CDR2 YYNGEE. CDR3 sequence: CASSSSGGRGTGELFF. The CDR3 nucleotides are TGTGCCAGCAGCTCCAGCGGGGGGCGTGGCACCGGGGAGCTGTTTTTT. Based on the CDR3 plus reference TRBV9 and TRBJ2-2, the full variable domain is DSGVTQTPKHLITATGQRVTLRCSPRSGDLSVYWYQQSLDQGLQFLIQYYNGEERAKGNILERFSAQQFPDLHSELNLSSLELGDSALYFCASSSSGGRGTGELFFGEGSRLTVL.

The chain links TRBV11-3 to TRBJ2-3, with TRBD2 identical over 8 bases. This CDR3 is built from 15 residues. The germline gives CDR1 SGHNT, CDR2 YENEEA. J was trimmed by 1 base and V by 1 base; bases with no gene match: 1. The CDR3 DNA reads TGTGCCAGCAGCTTAGGTAGCGGGGGCACAGATACGCAGTATTTT. Translation gives CASSLGSGGTDTQYF.

The chain links TRBV27 to TRBJ1-5, with no clear D. The CDR3 runs to 13 residues. V lost 9 bases and J 2 bases, leaving 11 bases between the germline ends. Germline V gene data show CDR1 as MNHEY and CDR2 as SMNVEV (reference sequence). CDR3 in amino acids: CASGKAGNQPQHF. For the CDR3, the DNA is TGTGCCAGTGGCAAGGCCGGCAATCAGCCCCAGCATTTT.

The rearrangement links TRBV6-2 or TRBV6-3 to TRBJ1-2; D not resolved. The CDR3 covers 14 residues. V was clipped by 5 bases and J by 4 bases, with 14 bases between them. Germline V gene data show CDR1 as MNHEY and CDR2 as SVGEGT. CDR3 loop: CASSPYVGAYGYTF. CDR3 nucleotide sequence: TGTGCCAGCAGTCCCTACGTTGGAGCCTATGGCTACACCTTC.

This rearrangement joins TRBV30 to TRBJ2-7; 9 positions match TRBD1. CDR1 and CDR2 from the germline V gene are GTSNPN and SVGIG (reference sequence). This CDR3 spans 16 amino acids. Trimming took 2 bases from V and 2 from J; bases not matched to a gene: 10. CDR3 protein: CAWSNPRDRETYEQYF. The DNA of the CDR3 is TGTGCCTGGAGTAACCCCCGGGACAGGGAGACCTACGAGCAGTACTTC.

This clone was seen more than once but under ten times. This chain links TRBV7-9 with TRBJ2-3; 7 bases are shared with TRBD2. The CDR3 runs 13 residues. Germline CDR1 and CDR2: SEHNR and FQNEAQ (reference sequence). V trimming: 8 bases; J trimming: 4 bases; junction bases outside the gene matches: 6. The CDR3 spells CASWGGGPDTQYF. The CDR3 DNA sequence: TGTGCCAGCTGGGGCGGGGGACCAGATACGCAGTATTTT. Together with reference TRBV7-9 and TRBJ2-3, the CDR3 gives the full variable domain: DTGVSQNPRHKITKRGQNVTFRCDPISEHNRLYWYRQTLGQGPEFLTYFQNEAQLEKSRLLSDRFSAERPKGSFSTLEIQRTEQGDSAMYLCASWGGGPDTQYFGPGTRLTVL.

The chain joins TRBV5-5 to TRBJ1-1; D is ambiguous. Trimming cost V 0 bases and J 5 bases, with 11 bases left between them. Germline assignment: CDR1 SGHKS and CDR2 YYEKEE (reference sequence). CDR3 length equals 14 residues. The CDR3 DNA reads TGTGCCAGCAGCTTGGGGGGTTTTAGGACTGAAGCTTTCTTT. Its translation: CASSLGGFRTEAFF.

The V and J genes are TRBV7-3 and TRBJ1-1; 11 bases match TRBD1. Germline CDR1 is SGHTA and CDR2 is FQGTGA. Germline trimming cut 5 bases from V and 3 bases from J; bases unmatched to any gene: 5. The CDR3 consists of 15 residues. CDR3 in DNA: TGTGCCAGCAGCGCGGACAGGGGGCAGGACACTGAAGCTTTCTTT. Its protein product is CASSADRGQDTEAFF.

V is TRBV5-1 and J is TRBJ2-3, with D possibly being TRBD2 (5 bases). The CDR3 has 15 residues. The V gene lost 2 bases and the J gene lost 7 bases, with 17 bases spanning the gap. Per the germline V gene, CDR1 is SGHRS and CDR2 is YFSETQ. The CDR3 spells CASSLGSSSANTQYF. The CDR3 DNA follows: TGCGCCAGCAGCTTAGGATCGAGTAGCGCAAATACGCAGTATTTT.